A selection of T cell receptor beta chains follows, all from one sample in a study of T-cell reconstitution after alpha-beta-depleted transplantation in children. TCRdb re-called the PCR reads with MiXCR, one entry per CDR3 protein. Of around 440,000 distinct CDR3 sequences in the sample, 15% to 20% were seen once. The sample was PBMCs, mostly from graft donor cells, taken 360 days after TCRalphabeta/CD19-depleted stem cell transplant. These receptors were taken from a boy younger than two who had a stem cell transplant for Wiskott-Aldrich syndrome, so the T cells may come from the graft donor. Both conserved end residues are part of each CDR3. The D gene is left open where the match is weak. Size is stated for part of the rows, as once, few or many counts, or as a class when the clone is expanded.

j_call v_call clone_size d_call cdr3_aa cdr3_nt
TRBJ2-3 TRBV7-9 few - CASSQLGNPSTDTQYF TGTGCCAGCAGCCAGCTTGGGAACCCTAGCACAGATACGCAGTATTTT
TRBJ1-1 TRBV28 many TRBD1 CASSSHRGWNTEAFF TGTGCCAGCAGCTCACACAGGGGATGGAACACTGAAGCTTTCTTT
TRBJ2-1 TRBV3-1 few - CASSHAGAHNEQFF TGTGCCAGCAGCCACGCTGGGGCCCACAATGAGCAGTTCTTC
TRBJ2-2 TRBV5-1 - - CASSLRSSNTGELFF TGCGCCAGCAGCTTACGCAGCTCGAACACCGGGGAGCTGTTTTTT
TRBJ2-3 TRBV7-6 few - CASSLTVAADTQYF TGTGCCAGCAGCTTAACCGTAGCTGCAGATACGCAGTATTTT
TRBJ2-1 TRBV12-3/TRBV12-4 - - CASSRDWGDEQFF TGTGCCAGCAGTCGGGACTGGGGAGATGAGCAGTTCTTC
TRBJ2-7 TRBV7-9 - - CASSPTGGHPSPYEQYF TGTGCCAGCAGCCCCACCGGGGGGCATCCCTCCCCCTACGAGCAGTACTTC
TRBJ1-4 TRBV20-1 - TRBD1 CSARVVGGQGSVKLFF TGCAGTGCTAGAGTCGTGGGGGGACAGGGTTCCGTAAAACTGTTTTTT
TRBJ1-1 TRBV5-6 - - CASSRGPRTEAFF TGTGCCAGCAGCCGGGGCCCCAGGACTGAAGCTTTCTTT
TRBJ2-7 TRBV2 many - CASSEYGGGLNEQYF TGTGCCAGCAGTGAATATGGAGGGGGCTTGAACGAGCAGTACTTC
TRBJ2-1 TRBV7-8 - TRBD1 CASSPPRTGGNEQFF TGTGCCAGCAGTCCCCCTCGGACAGGCGGAAATGAGCAGTTCTTC
TRBJ2-2 TRBV20-1 few - CSAIPGGLNTGELFF TGCAGTGCTATCCCCGGTGGCCTGAACACCGGGGAGCTGTTTTTT
TRBJ2-3 TRBV5-1 few - CASSLQGQSTDTQYF TGCGCCAGCAGCCTTCAGGGACAAAGCACAGATACGCAGTATTTT
TRBJ2-3 TRBV7-2 few TRBD2 CASSLRLAEGYTDTQYF TGTGCCAGCAGCCTAAGACTAGCGGAGGGTTACACAGATACGCAGTATTTT
TRBJ1-1 TRBV5-1 few - CASRLTENTEAFF TGCGCCAGCAGACTGACAGAGAACACTGAAGCTTTCTTT
TRBJ2-1 TRBV6-4 - TRBD2 CASSRLAGDLVDSYNEQFF TGTGCCAGCAGTCGACTAGCGGGAGATTTGGTTGACTCCTACAATGAGCAGTTCTTC
TRBJ1-2 TRBV18 - - CASSPKTDGYTF TGTGCCAGCTCACCTAAGACGGATGGCTACACCTTC
TRBJ2-3 TRBV12-3/TRBV12-4 - TRBD1 CASSQGTGGTDTQYF TGTGCCAGCAGCCAAGGGACAGGGGGCACAGATACGCAGTATTTT
TRBJ2-3 TRBV28 many TRBD1 CASSRQGVDTQYF TGTGCCAGCAGTCGACAGGGAGTGGATACGCAGTATTTT
TRBJ2-3 TRBV10-3 - - CAISESRRTSTDTQYF TGTGCCATCAGTGAGTCAAGACGCACAAGCACAGATACGCAGTATTTT
TRBJ2-1 TRBV5-1 many - CASSPGSSYNEQFF TGCGCCAGCAGCCCGGGGAGCTCCTACAATGAGCAGTTCTTC
TRBJ1-1 TRBV12-3/TRBV12-4 many - CASSKTGNTEAFF TGTGCCAGCAGTAAGACAGGGAACACTGAAGCTTTCTTT
TRBJ2-6 TRBV5-5 medium-sized - CASRTGSPSGANVLTF TGTGCCAGCAGAACAGGGTCCCCCTCTGGGGCCAACGTCCTGACTTTC
TRBJ2-7 TRBV2 - TRBD2 CASLTSGRERGYEQYF TGTGCCAGCTTGACTAGCGGGAGAGAGAGGGGCTACGAGCAGTACTTC
TRBJ2-7 TRBV19 - - CASSTSLWPYEQYF TGTGCCAGTAGTACCTCTCTTTGGCCCTACGAGCAGTACTTC
TRBJ1-6 TRBV12-3/TRBV12-4 few - CASSLTSPGAGFSPLHF TGTGCCAGCAGTTTAACGTCCCCGGGGGCGGGTTTTTCACCCCTCCACTTT
TRBJ2-7 TRBV12-3/TRBV12-4 - TRBD2 CASNPGTTFYEQYF TGTGCCAGCAACCCCGGGACTACCTTCTACGAGCAGTACTTC
TRBJ2-2 TRBV11-2 few TRBD2 CASSERAGGQGTGELFF TGTGCCAGCAGCGAAAGAGCGGGGGGGCAGGGCACCGGGGAGCTGTTTTTT
TRBJ2-5 TRBV11-2 - TRBD1 CASSFYRDRGQETQYF TGTGCCAGCAGCTTTTACCGGGACAGGGGTCAAGAGACCCAGTACTTC
TRBJ2-1 TRBV6-5 - TRBD2 CASSYLTSGFFNEQFF TGTGCCAGCAGTTACCTGACTAGCGGATTCTTCAATGAGCAGTTCTTC
TRBJ2-1 TRBV5-1 many - CASRARAIGSYNEQFF TGCGCCAGCAGAGCCAGGGCGATTGGCTCCTACAATGAGCAGTTCTTC
TRBJ1-5 TRBV10-3 many - CAISEGRQGYQPQHF TGTGCCATCAGTGAGGGTCGGCAGGGGTATCAGCCCCAGCATTTT
TRBJ2-7 TRBV7-6 - TRBD1 CASSLATGFSYEQYF TGTGCCAGCAGCTTAGCGACAGGGTTCTCCTACGAGCAGTACTTC
TRBJ2-1 TRBV29-1 few - CSGKEREQFF TGCAGCGGGAAAGAGCGTGAGCAGTTCTTC
TRBJ2-3 TRBV20-1 - - CSARGGRRWIDTQYF TGCAGTGCTAGGGGAGGCAGGCGTTGGATAGATACGCAGTATTTT
TRBJ1-1 TRBV12-3/TRBV12-4 few TRBD1 CASSLGDRGQAAFF TGTGCCAGCAGTTTAGGGGACAGGGGGCAGGCAGCTTTCTTT
TRBJ2-1 TRBV3-1 - - CATSQVISNFGEQFF TGTGCCACCAGCCAAGTGATTAGTAATTTCGGTGAGCAGTTCTTC
TRBJ2-7 TRBV30 few - CAWSAYSYEQYF TGTGCCTGGAGTGCTTATTCCTACGAGCAGTACTTC
TRBJ2-3 TRBV7-8 few TRBD2 CASSLASGRAPDTQYF TGTGCCAGCAGCTTAGCTAGCGGGAGGGCCCCAGATACGCAGTATTTT
TRBJ2-3 TRBV11-2 - - CAIGTLLANTDTQYF TGTGCCATCGGGACGTTGCTAGCGAACACAGATACGCAGTATTTT
TRBJ2-2 TRBV5-4 - - CASSSEQEKIRTGELFF TGTGCCAGCAGCTCGGAACAGGAAAAAATAAGAACCGGGGAGCTGTTTTTT
TRBJ2-3 TRBV24-1 - - CATSEFPTDTDTQYF TGTGCCACCAGTGAATTTCCGACAGACACAGATACGCAGTATTTT
TRBJ1-1 TRBV10-3 few TRBD1 CAISESFRGQAEAFF TGTGCCATCAGTGAGTCCTTCAGGGGGCAGGCTGAAGCTTTCTTT
TRBJ2-3 TRBV29-1 - - CSVARSMGTDTQYF TGCAGCGTTGCAAGGAGTATGGGCACAGATACGCAGTATTTT
TRBJ2-2 TRBV10-3 - - CAISVRENTGELFF TGTGCCATCAGTGTACGGGAGAACACCGGGGAGCTGTTTTTT
TRBJ2-4 TRBV7-2 many - CASTHFLSKNIQYF TGTGCCAGCACCCACTTCCTTTCCAAAAACATTCAGTACTTC
TRBJ2-2 TRBV5-1 few TRBD2 CASQRESTGELFF TGCGCCAGCCAGCGGGAGAGTACCGGGGAGCTGTTTTTT
TRBJ2-3 TRBV5-1 few TRBD2 CASSLEGLAGGPTTDTQYF TGCGCCAGCAGCTTGGAGGGACTAGCGGGAGGACCCACAACGGATACGCAGTATTTT
TRBJ2-5 TRBV2 - - CASSAPREGAQYF TGTGCCAGCAGTGCCCCCCGGGAAGGGGCCCAGTACTTC
TRBJ2-1 TRBV29-1 few TRBD1 CSVVRGPWTGGCSYNEQFF TGCAGCGTTGTGAGGGGGCCCTGGACAGGGGGATGCTCCTACAATGAGCAGTTCTTC
TRBJ2-1 TRBV30 - - CAWSVSGGTGNEQFF TGTGCCTGGAGTGTATCAGGGGGGACGGGGAATGAGCAGTTCTTC
TRBJ1-1 TRBV5-1 - - CASSPLPMNTEAFF TGCGCCAGCAGCCCCCTCCCCATGAACACTGAAGCTTTCTTT
TRBJ1-1 TRBV5-5 - - CASSTGLGGWNTEAFF TGTGCCAGCAGCACTGGACTGGGGGGATGGAACACTGAAGCTTTCTTT
TRBJ1-6 TRBV12-3/TRBV12-4 few - CASSSPRQLGSPPLHF TGTGCCAGCAGTTCACCTAGACAATTGGGATCCCCACCCCTCCACTTT
TRBJ2-7 TRBV7-9 few TRBD2 CASSLRRGVGEQYF TGTGCCAGCAGCTTACGGCGGGGGGTTGGCGAGCAGTACTTC
TRBJ1-1 TRBV3-1 few - CASSPHPPDTEAFF TGTGCCAGCAGCCCGCATCCCCCGGACACTGAAGCTTTCTTT
TRBJ2-6 TRBV28 - TRBD1 CASSLFRDRGFSGANVLTF TGTGCCAGCAGTTTGTTCCGGGACAGGGGTTTCTCTGGGGCCAACGTCCTGACTTTC
TRBJ1-1 TRBV4-3 - - CASSHRGITEAFF TGCGCCAGCAGCCACCGGGGCATCACTGAAGCTTTCTTT